A single sample gave rise to the 8 T cell receptor beta chains below, sequenced in a study of T cell clonality in common variable immunodeficiency. Using immunoSEQ multiplex PCR, the repertoire was profiled, and TCRdb retains in-frame clones only, with some absent. Singletons are absent from the sample, which has around 39,000 clones. The sample consisted of peripheral blood mononuclear cells. The receptors come from a person between 18 and 75 years old in good health.

As to this clone: The read gets to within 3 residues of the CDR3 end, and the germline J gene fills in the rest. The chain carries TRBV18 and TRBJ1-2; TRBD1 is a possible D gene (5 bases). There are 13 residues in the CDR3. Germline lookup yields CDR1 KGHSH and CDR2 LQKENI. CDR3 protein: CASSPLERGDYTF. The CDR3 bases that were read are TGTGCCAGCTCACCACTCGAGCGGGGCGAC.

This clone was seen a handful of times. The read finishes 3 residues shy of the CDR3 end, and the germline J gene is used to complete it. J is TRBJ1-2 and V is TRBV30, with TRBD1 matching over 7 bases. The CDR3 extends over 14 amino acids. Germline CDR1 and CDR2: GTSNPN and SVGIG (reference sequence). The part of the CDR3 DNA that was read is TGTGCCTGGAGTTATTCACAGGGGTTCTACGAC. Amino acid sequence: CAWSYSQGFYD. The full CDR3 protein is CAWSYSQGFYDYTF.

Notes on this clone: The read ends 3 residues shy of where the CDR3 ends; the end is completed using the germline J gene. The gene calls are TRBV7-8 and TRBJ1-5, with D possibly being TRBD1 (5 bases). This CDR3 region has 17 residues. V was clipped by 4 bases and J by 3 bases, with 19 bases between them. Germline values: CDR1 SGHVS, CDR2 FQNEAQ. Partial CDR3 DNA: TGTGCCAGCAGCTCACGGGGGGAGGCGAGGGTCAATCAGCCC. Translation gives CASSSRGEARVNQP. Given in full, the CDR3 is CASSSRGEARVNQPQHF.

This clone was recorded many times. The sequenced part of the CDR3 DNA is TGTGCCAGTAGGACTAGCGGGAGATGGGGGATCTACAATGAG. As protein: CASRTSGRWGIYNE. The CDR3 reads in full as CASRTSGRWGIYNEQFF. The chain has TRBV2 and TRBJ2-1; 13 nucleotides align to TRBD2. The CDR3 end is not reached by the read, which stops 3 residues before it; the germline J gene fills it in. Trimming took 9 bases from V and 3 from J; bases not matched to a gene: 11. Germline CDR1 and CDR2: SNHLY and FYNNEI. This CDR3 comprises 17 residues.

This clone was detected many times. The read halts 3 residues ahead of the CDR3 end, with the missing end drawn from the germline J gene. The genes are TRBV7-6 and TRBJ2-5; 9 positions agree with TRBD1. The CDR3 runs to 14 residues. In germline, CDR1 is SGHVS, CDR2 FNYEAQ. The V and J ends lost 5 bases and 2 bases, in that order; junction bases with no gene match: 3. This CDR3 reads CASSHRGLQETQYF. CDR3 bases read: TGTGCCAGCAGCCACAGGGGGCTTCAAGAGACC.

This clone has a count of ten or more. The read gets to within 3 residues of the CDR3 end, and the germline J gene fills in the rest. The chain links TRBV4-1 to TRBJ2-5; 8 nucleotides line up with TRBD1. Germline V lookup: CDR1 MGHRA, CDR2 YSYEKL. The CDR3 runs to 15 residues. After removal of 4 bases from V and 2 bases from J, the junction contained 6 bases not matched to a gene. Incomplete CDR3 DNA: TGCGCCAGCAGCCCTGGGGACAGGCAGCAAGAGACC. It specifies CASSPGDRQQET. The entire CDR3 reads CASSPGDRQQETQYF.

This clone was observed at least ten times. The sequence runs out 3 residues before the end of the CDR3; the remainder is reconstructed from the germline J gene. The chain uses TRBV28 and TRBJ2-3; 9 nucleotides match TRBD2. This CDR3 is 17 amino acids long. In germline, CDR1 is MDHEN, CDR2 SYDVKM. V gave up 4 bases and J gave up 2 bases; unmatched junction bases: 10. The DNA read from the CDR3 is TGTGCCAGCAGTTCGGCGACTAGCGGCATCAACACAGATACG. As protein: CASSSATSGINTDT. The entire CDR3 reads CASSSATSGINTDTQYF.

As for this clone: The read ends 3 residues early relative to the CDR3; the germline J gene fills the gap. The V and J genes are TRBV7-9 and TRBJ1-1; maybe TRBD1 (5 bases). The CDR3 consists of 11 residues. Germline V gene sequence: CDR1 SEHNR, CDR2 FQNEAQ (reference sequence). The CDR3 sequence is CASSLGQGAFF. CDR3 DNA, as far as it was read: TGTGCCAGCAGCTTAGGCCAGGGA.